This TCR beta chain was identified in a study of CD8+CD57+ T cells in acquired aplastic anemia. On the study more broadly: Average DNA yield from sorted CD4+ and CD8+ cells was approximately 3 ug.

It was genomic DNA that served as the template for profiling TCR beta VDJ and CDR3. A single record per CDR3 protein comes from TCRdb applying MiXCR to the reads. The sample has under 350,000 distinct CDR3 sequences, 50% to 65% seen once. Study-level points and caveats: Patients and controls had in common approximately 30 CD8+ CDR3 sequences. CD8+ Simpson's diversity did not differ significantly between patients and controls.

This clonotype occurred once. Its target is unknown. Patients selected for sequencing had displayed CD8+CD57+ cell expansion by flow cytometry. Patients had received no therapy at the time of blood sampling. The sequence was collected from a human donor with aplastic anemia. The specimen sequenced was sorted CD4+, CD8+, or CD8+CD57+ T cells (not recorded which) from PBMCs.

The CDR3: CASSFGGDLETQYF. The CDR3 nucleotides are TGTGCCAGCAGTTTTGGGGGCGACCTCGAGACCCAGTACTTC. The chain combines TRBV6-5 with TRBJ2-5; D might be TRBD1 (6 bases). The CDR3 runs to 14 residues. The V end lost 4 bases, the J end lost 5 bases, and 14 bases lay between the germline ends. Germline V lookup: CDR1 MNHEY, CDR2 SVGAGI.